What follows are 2 T cell receptor beta chains derived from one specimen sequenced in a study of a mutant IDH1 vaccine in newly diagnosed glioma. Clones were read by immunoSEQ multiplex PCR, and TCRdb kept only the in-frame ones, dropping some. The sample has 35,000 or so clones, about four fifths seen once. These TCRs' antigens remain unknown. The time point: week 5, during vaccination. With topical imiquimod, each dose of the vaccine consisted of 300 ug of mutant IDH1 20-mer peptide. The source material was PBMCs, sampled from a glioma patient whose treatment included an IDH1 peptide vaccine. Every receptor here comes from a man younger than 40 with glioma.

The genes are TRBV19 and TRBJ2-1; D could derive from TRBD1 or TRBD2 (7 bases each). The germline V gene has CDR1 LNHDA and CDR2 SQIVND (reference sequence). Trimming removed 5 bases at V and 4 bases at J, with 18 bases between. The CDR3 covers 16 residues. Here the CDR3 reads CASSQKGASGYNEQFF. CDR3 sequence (DNA): TGTGCCAGTAGTCAAAAGGGGGCTAGCGGATACAATGAGCAGTTCTTC.

The J gene is TRBJ2-3, the V gene TRBV10-3; perhaps TRBD2 as D (6 bases). Germline CDR1 ENHRY, CDR2 SYGVKD. Trimming took off 2 bases at V and 2 bases at J, with 8 bases between the two ends. The CDR3 spans 14 residues. The CDR3 spells CAISEGGDTDTQYF. CDR3 DNA sequence: TGTGCCATCAGTGAGGGCGGGGACACAGATACGCAGTATTTT.